Following are 20 T cell receptor beta chains from one sample sequenced in a study of blood T cell repertoires in COVID-19. The method was immunoSEQ multiplex PCR; TCRdb's version includes in-frame clones alone and lacks a portion of them. The sample has about 350,000 clones, approximately 86% seen once; the top ten hold roughly 7.1%. The specimen was peripheral blood. These TCRs come from a woman aged 60-75 years with COVID-19, enrolled during active disease.

V and J are TRBV7-9 and TRBJ1-1, with D possibly TRBD1 on 5 matching bases. Looked up from germline, CDR1 is SEHNR and CDR2 is FQNEAQ (reference sequence). V dropped 4 bases and J dropped 3 bases, with 6 bases sitting between them. There are 12 residues in the CDR3. The CDR3: CASSWGDTEAFF. CDR3 nucleotide sequence: TGTGCCAGCAGCTGGGGGGACACTGAAGCTTTCTTT.

The V and J genes are TRBV6-2 or TRBV6-3 and TRBJ2-7; D perhaps matches TRBD2 (5 bases). The CDR3 has 16 residues. CDR1 and CDR2 from the germline V gene are MNHEY and SVGEGT. Trimming pared 2 bases from V and 0 bases from J, leaving 14 bases between. CDR3 DNA: TGTGCCAGCAGTTACGTCGAAACAACTAGCTCCTACGAGCAGTACTTC. It yields the protein CASSYVETTSSYEQYF.

This chain links TRBV20-1 with TRBJ1-2, with TRBD1 matching 9 bases. Germline CDR1 DFQATT, CDR2 SNEGSKA (reference sequence). Trimming took 3 bases from V and 11 from J; bases not matched to a gene: 4. The CDR3 covers 11 residues. In DNA form, the CDR3 reads TGCAGTGCTAGCAGCGGACAGGGGTACACCTTC. Protein: CSASSGQGYTF.

The CDR3 here is CASSPPSGSANEKLFF. The CDR3 nucleotides read TGTGCCAGCTCACCACCGAGCGGTTCGGCTAATGAAAAACTGTTTTTT. The V and J genes are TRBV18 and TRBJ1-4; unclear D gene. The V and J ends lost 0 bases and 3 bases respectively, with 11 bases between them. Germline V gene data show CDR1 as KGHSH and CDR2 as LQKENI. This CDR3 has 16 amino acids.

The count of this clone is one. The V gene is TRBV9, the J gene TRBJ1-3; 7 bases fit TRBD1. Germline trimming cut 4 bases from V and 2 bases from J; bases unmatched to any gene: 12. CDR1 and CDR2 from the germline V gene are SGDLS and YYNGEE. The CDR3 covers 17 residues. For the CDR3, the DNA is TGTGCCAGCAGCTCCGAGTACAGGGGAACGACTGGAAACACCATATATTTT. It translates to CASSSEYRGTTGNTIYF.

The chain couples TRBV3-1 (or the pseudogene TRBV3-2) to TRBJ2-3; 9 positions agree with TRBD2. The CDR3 totals 13 residues. Germline lookup yields CDR1 LGHDT and CDR2 YNNKEL (reference sequence). Trimming removed 10 bases from V and 1 base from J; junction bases left unmatched: 3. CDR3 sequence reads: CAISSGGTDTQYF. DNA for the CDR3: TGTGCCATTTCTAGCGGGGGCACAGATACGCAGTATTTT.

This clone was detected only a few times. The chain has TRBV30 and TRBJ1-3; TRBD1 matches 7 bases. The length of the CDR3 is 15 residues. V was clipped by 2 bases and J by 2 bases; unmatched bases: 6. In germline, CDR1 is GTSNPN, CDR2 SVGIG (reference sequence). CDR3 nucleotide sequence: TGTGCCTGGAGTCCCAAGGGGGCTGCTGGAAACACCATATATTTT. Translated: CAWSPKGAAGNTIYF.

The rearrangement joins TRBV18 to TRBJ2-1; TRBD2 matches 11 bases. The V segment lost 3 bases and the J segment 3 bases; nucleotides outside the gene matches: 10. This CDR3 contains 18 residues. Germline CDR1 and CDR2: KGHSH and LQKENI. This CDR3 reads CASSPRDSLAGVYNEQFF. Here the CDR3 DNA reads TGTGCCAGCTCACCGCGCGATTCACTAGCGGGGGTCTACAATGAGCAGTTCTTC.

The chain recombines TRBV12-3 or TRBV12-4 with TRBJ2-1, with D uncertain. Trimming pared 5 bases from V and 6 bases from J, leaving 8 bases between. The CDR3 extends over 12 amino acids. The CDR3 region is CASSPSPNEQFF. The CDR3 DNA sequence: TGTGCCAGCAGTCCATCCCCCAATGAGCAGTTCTTC.

This clone was seen a single time. The chain joins TRBV6-5 to TRBJ1-5, with 9 bases identical to TRBD1. In germline, CDR1 is MNHEY, CDR2 SVGAGI. V gave up 6 bases and J gave up 6 bases; unmatched junction bases: 9. The CDR3 contains 15 residues. The CDR3 sequence is CASRGGQGRGQPQHF. CDR3 nucleotide sequence: TGTGCCAGCAGGGGGGGACAGGGAAGGGGTCAGCCCCAGCATTTT.

This clone was counted a single time. The chain has TRBV9 and TRBJ2-7, with D possibly TRBD1 on 5 matching bases. The ends were cut back, 3 bases at V and 3 bases at J, with 10 bases in the middle. CDR1 is SGDLS, CDR2 YYNGEE, per germline. The CDR3 covers 13 residues. The CDR3 DNA follows: TGTGCCAGCAGCGCTCAGGGCGGCTACGAGCAGTACTTC. Translation gives CASSAQGGYEQYF.

The chain uses TRBV11-2 and TRBJ2-7; D possibly corresponds to TRBD2 (5 bases). The CDR3 loop spans 16 amino acids. From germline, CDR1 is SGHAT and CDR2 FQNNGV. The ends were cut back, 5 bases at V and 2 bases at J, with 19 bases in the middle. This chain's CDR3 is CASSPGRAVRPYEQYF. The DNA of the CDR3 is TGTGCCAGCAGCCCAGGCCGAGCGGTTCGGCCCTACGAGCAGTACTTC.

The CDR3 DNA reads TGTGCCAGCAGCCTTATGGCGGAGATCTACGAGCAGTACTTC. Its protein product is CASSLMAEIYEQYF. The rearrangement uses TRBV7-8 and TRBJ2-7; no reliable D call. Trimming left V 5 bases short and J 3 bases short, with 14 bases between. CDR3 length: 14 amino acids. Germline V gene sequence: CDR1 SGHVS, CDR2 FQNEAQ.

This chain joins TRBV6-5 and TRBJ1-5; 10 bases agree with TRBD1. Germline assignment: CDR1 MNHEY and CDR2 SVGAGI. With V trimmed by 6 bases and J by 2 bases, 4 bases remained unmatched. The CDR3 has 15 residues. The CDR3 sequence is CASSRDRGGNQPQHF. The CDR3 bases are TGTGCCAGCAGCCGGGACAGGGGAGGCAATCAGCCCCAGCATTTT.

The V call is TRBV27, the J call TRBJ1-6; 8 bases map to TRBD1. This CDR3 has 15 residues. The trim removed 3 bases at V and 6 bases at J, leaving 4 bases unmatched. Germline V gene data show CDR1 as MNHEY and CDR2 as SMNVEV (reference sequence). In DNA, the CDR3 is TGTGCCAGCAGTTTTAGCCAGGGGGCTAATTCACCCCTCCACTTT. Amino acid sequence: CASSFSQGANSPLHF.

This sequence joins TRBV11-3 and TRBJ1-1; D remains unclear. The CDR3 totals 11 residues. Germline CDR1 reads SGHNT; CDR2 reads YENEEA. Between the trimmed V and J ends, which lost 5 bases and 7 bases, there was a span of 8 bases. The CDR3 reads CASSPGNEAFF. The CDR3 coding sequence is TGTGCCAGCAGCCCGGGAAATGAAGCTTTCTTT.

The gene calls are TRBV6-5 and TRBJ2-3; 7 nucleotides align to TRBD2. This CDR3 contains 15 residues. Germline V gives CDR1 MNHEY, CDR2 SVGAGI. Trimming took 7 bases from V and 4 from J; bases not matched to a gene: 11. The DNA for the CDR3 is TGTGCCAGCACCAAGCGGGGTGGGTGGGCAGATACGCAGTATTTT. Protein: CASTKRGGWADTQYF.

V usage is TRBV5-5 and J usage is TRBJ2-1; D call uncertain. Germline V CDR1 and CDR2: SGHKS, YYEKEE (reference sequence). The V gene lost 4 bases and the J gene lost 1 base, with 9 bases spanning the gap. The CDR3 extends over 14 amino acids. Written as DNA, the CDR3 is TGTGCCAGCAGCCCCCCCCCGTCCTACAATGAGCAGTTCTTC. Protein product: CASSPPPSYNEQFF.

The chain joins TRBV12-3 or TRBV12-4 to TRBJ2-3, with D maybe TRBD1 (6 bases). V dropped 6 bases and J dropped 6 bases, with 10 bases sitting between them. This CDR3 region has 12 residues. CDR3 region: CASRTGSDTQYF. The CDR3 coding sequence is TGTGCCAGCAGGACAGGTAGCGATACGCAGTATTTT.

V and J are TRBV5-1 and TRBJ1-1; D unresolved. The CDR3 consists of 13 residues. The V and J ends lost 6 bases and 11 bases respectively, with 20 bases between them. The germline CDR1 and CDR2 sequences are SGHRS and YFSETQ. Here the CDR3 DNA reads TGCGCCAGCACGAGGGAGGCCGGACCGCCCGCTTTCTTT. It translates to CASTREAGPPAFF.